The 24 T cell receptor beta chains presented below share a single source sample, sequenced in a study of T cell responses to AZD1222 COVID-19 vaccine. The repertoire was sequenced with immunoSEQ multiplex PCR; TCRdb's copy has only in-frame clones and lacks some. The sample carries about 120,000 clones, about 87% recorded once. Here the sequenced sample was peripheral blood, taken on day 0 of AZD1222 vaccination. The receptors derive from an adult in good health.

The rearrangement uses TRBV6-5 and TRBJ2-7, with 11 bases lining up with TRBD2. The CDR3 length is 16 residues. J lost 7 bases, V lost 0 bases, and 8 bases had no gene match. Germline V lookup: CDR1 MNHEY, CDR2 SVGAGI. This CDR3 reads CASSYSITSGSMEQYF. CDR3 DNA sequence: TGTGCCAGCAGTTACTCGATCACTAGCGGGAGCATGGAGCAGTACTTC.

In nucleotides, the CDR3 is TGTGCCAGCAGACAGGACACAACTGGAAACACCATATATTTT. Its translation: CASRQDTTGNTIYF. The chain couples TRBV7-2 to TRBJ1-3, with D perhaps TRBD1 (5 bases). The CDR3 contains 14 residues. The germline V gene encodes CDR1 SGHTA and CDR2 FQGNSA. The ends were cut back, 6 bases at V and 2 bases at J, with 11 bases in the middle.

The V call is TRBV5-5, the J call TRBJ2-2, with 7 bases identical to TRBD1. V shed 3 bases, J shed 0 bases, and the junction held 2 bases outside the gene matches. The CDR3 is made up of 15 amino acids. Germline values: CDR1 SGHKS, CDR2 YYEKEE (reference sequence). For the CDR3, the DNA is TGTGCCAGCAGCTCCGGGACAGCGAACACCGGGGAGCTGTTTTTT. Encoded protein: CASSSGTANTGELFF.

The genes are TRBV5-6 and TRBJ1-5; D is uncertain. V was trimmed by 2 bases and J by 0 bases, leaving 9 bases between them. This CDR3 contains 15 residues. Germline assignment: CDR1 SGHDT and CDR2 YYEEEE. Here the CDR3 DNA reads TGTGCCAGCAGCTTACAGCCATATAGCAATCAGCCCCAGCATTTT. It is translated as CASSLQPYSNQPQHF.

The chain has TRBV5-1 and TRBJ1-5, with D uncertain. V was pared by 1 base and J by 2 bases, with 4 bases between. From germline, CDR1 is SGHRS and CDR2 YFSETQ. The CDR3 runs 13 residues. Written as DNA, the CDR3 is TGCGCCAGCAGCTTGATGGGCAATCAGCCCCAGCATTTT. Translating gives CASSLMGNQPQHF.

The chain is built from TRBV12-5 and TRBJ1-1, with TRBD1 as a possible D gene (5 bases). Deletions cut 1 base from V and 4 bases from J, with 7 bases between. CDR1 is LGHNT and CDR2 is FRNRAP in the germline V gene. The CDR3 has 13 residues. Here the CDR3 reads CASGLAGGTEAFF. In DNA form, the CDR3 reads TGTGCTAGTGGTTTGGCCGGGGGCACTGAAGCTTTCTTT.

The chain joins TRBV30 to TRBJ1-3; D remains ambiguous. V lost 0 bases, J lost 0 bases, and 9 bases lay in between. Germline loops: CDR1 GTSNPN, CDR2 SVGIG (reference sequence). The CDR3 extends over 15 amino acids. The CDR3 DNA reads as TGTGCCTGGAGTGTATCTTACGGCTCTGGAAACACCATATATTTT. Amino acid sequence: CAWSVSYGSGNTIYF.

The V call is TRBV29-1, the J call TRBJ1-1; the D is unclear. Germline CDR1 SQVTM, CDR2 ANQGSEA. The CDR3 totals 12 residues. The V end lost 4 bases, the J end lost 4 bases, and 10 bases lay between the germline ends. In nucleotides, the CDR3 is TGCAGCGTTGTGGAAGGTGCCACTGAAGCTTTCTTT. This codes for CSVVEGATEAFF.

The chain combines TRBV21-1 with TRBJ2-1. TRBV21-1 is a pseudogene segment. The CDR3 length is 17 residues. CDR3 in DNA: TGTGCCAGCAGCAAAGGTTACCCAGGGGCCGGGGGCAATGAGCAGTTCTTC. It translates to CASSKGYPGAGGNEQFF.

CDR3 amino acids: CSVMDRRSANYGYTF. DNA of the CDR3: TGCAGCGTAATGGACAGGCGAAGTGCTAACTATGGCTACACCTTC. The chain is built from TRBV29-1 and TRBJ1-2; 7 bases are a match to TRBD1. The V gene's germline CDR1 is SQVTM and CDR2 ANQGSEA. The CDR3 has 15 amino acids. Unmatched junction bases numbered 10, after V lost 6 bases and J lost 0 bases. Filled out from reference TRBV29-1 and TRBJ1-2, the complete variable domain reads SAVISQKPSRDICQRGTSLTIQCQVDSQVTMMFWYRQQPGQSLTLIATANQGSEATYESGFVIDKFPISRPNLTFSTLTVSNMSPEDSSIYLCSVMDRRSANYGYTFGSGTRLTVV.

This CDR3 reads CASNAWGTSTDTQYF. The CDR3 DNA reads TGTGCCAGCAACGCCTGGGGTACAAGCACAGATACGCAGTATTTT. This rearrangement joins TRBV9 to TRBJ2-3; D is ambiguous. The V gene's germline CDR1 is SGDLS and CDR2 YYNGEE. CDR3 length equals 15 residues. Trimming cost V 6 bases and J 0 bases, with 14 bases left between them.

The chain employs TRBV28 and TRBJ2-2; D remains ambiguous. Germline lookup yields CDR1 MDHEN and CDR2 SYDVKM. This CDR3 contains 15 residues. Trimming took off 2 bases at V and 2 bases at J, with 9 bases between the two ends. CDR3: CASSLLDGNTGELFF. As DNA, the CDR3 is TGTGCCAGCAGTTTACTGGACGGCAACACCGGGGAGCTGTTTTTT.

This rearrangement joins TRBV5-1 to TRBJ1-6; 8 bases agree with TRBD1. CDR1 and CDR2 (germline): SGHRS, YFSETQ. The CDR3 is 14 amino acids. The V gene end was trimmed by 1 base and the J gene end by 9 bases; junction bases not matched to a gene: 3. The CDR3 bases are TGCGCCAGCAGCTTGCAGGGGGCAAGTTCACCCCTCCACTTT. Its translation: CASSLQGASSPLHF.

The V gene is TRBV30, the J gene TRBJ1-3; D is unclear. The germline V and J ends were trimmed by 5 bases and 0 bases, with 5 bases remaining between them. The CDR3 spans 12 residues. Germline loops: CDR1 GTSNPN, CDR2 SVGIG (reference sequence). The CDR3 DNA is TGTGCCTGGGGCGGCTCTGGAAACACCATATATTTT. It yields the protein CAWGGSGNTIYF.

This chain connects TRBV5-1 to TRBJ2-3; D unresolved. Between the trimmed V and J ends, which lost 4 bases and 2 bases, there was a span of 14 bases. In germline, CDR1 is SGHRS, CDR2 YFSETQ. The CDR3 runs 15 residues. The CDR3 region has the DNA TGCGCCAGCAGCCTTTCGCTAGTGCACACAGATACGCAGTATTTT. Protein sequence: CASSLSLVHTDTQYF.

The chain combines TRBV5-5 with TRBJ2-5; 13 nucleotides line up with TRBD2. The germline CDR1 and CDR2 sequences are SGHKS and YYEKEE (reference sequence). V lost 5 bases and J lost 4; bases outside the gene matches: 11. The CDR3 has 17 residues. The CDR3 protein is CASSKGTSGVFVETQYF. The DNA for the CDR3 is TGTGCCAGCAGTAAAGGGACTAGCGGGGTTTTCGTAGAGACCCAGTACTTC.

Here the CDR3 reads CASSPRADSGNTIYF. CDR3 DNA: TGTGCCAGCAGCCCGAGGGCAGACTCTGGAAACACCATATATTTT. V gene TRBV11-3 combines with J gene TRBJ1-3; D is unclear. The CDR3 is 15 amino acids. Germline V CDR1 and CDR2: SGHNT, YENEEA. Trimming left V 5 bases short and J 0 bases short, with 11 bases between.

The rearrangement joins TRBV29-1 to TRBJ1-5, with D maybe TRBD1 (5 bases). V was trimmed by 5 bases and J by 2 bases, leaving 10 bases between them. The CDR3 loop spans 13 amino acids. CDR1 is SQVTM, CDR2 ANQGSEA, per germline. The CDR3 sequence is CSVRDRRNQPQHF. CDR3 nucleotides: TGCAGCGTTCGGGACCGCCGCAATCAGCCCCAGCATTTT.

This chain uses TRBV7-9 with TRBJ1-6; D unclear. CDR1 SEHNR and CDR2 FQNEAQ come from the germline V gene (reference sequence). CDR3 length equals 14 residues. V was clipped by 3 bases and J by 6 bases, with 9 bases between them. The CDR3 is CASSFDGPNSPLHF. CDR3 bases: TGTGCCAGCAGCTTTGATGGTCCTAATTCACCCCTCCACTTT.

The chain links TRBV5-1 to TRBJ2-6, with no clear D. The V and J ends lost 1 base and 2 bases respectively, with 7 bases between them. The germline CDR1 and CDR2 sequences are SGHRS and YFSETQ. This CDR3 has 15 residues. CDR3 bases: TGCGCCAGCAGCTTGAACCCAACTGGGGCCAACGTCCTGACTTTC. It codes for CASSLNPTGANVLTF. The full variable domain, its missing parts supplied by reference TRBV5-1 and TRBJ2-6, is KAGVTQTPRYLIKTRGQQVTLSCSPISGHRSVSWYQQTPGQGLQFLFEYFSETQRNKGNFPGRFSGRQFSNSRSEMNVSTLELGDSALYLCASSLNPTGANVLTFGAGSRLTVL.

The chain's CDR3 is CASSYLELVDEQYF. The CDR3 coding sequence is TGTGCCAGCAGTTACTTAGAACTAGTGGACGAGCAGTACTTC. The gene calls are TRBV6-6 and TRBJ2-7; possibly TRBD2 for D (5 bases). Trimming removed 1 base at V and 5 bases at J, with 12 bases between. The germline CDR1 and CDR2 sequences are MNHNY and SVGAGI (reference sequence). The CDR3 extends over 14 amino acids.

The chain joins TRBV4-2 to TRBJ1-6; D ambiguous. The CDR3 loop spans 17 amino acids. Trimming pared 0 bases from V and 9 bases from J, leaving 18 bases between. CDR1 and CDR2 (germline): LGHNA, YNFKEQ. The CDR3 bases are TGTGCCAGCAGCCAAGATTTTGACCGGGGTTCCGGTTCACCCCTCCACTTT. Translated: CASSQDFDRGSGSPLHF.

The V and J genes are TRBV6-5 and TRBJ2-1; 8 nucleotides line up with TRBD1. The trim removed 2 bases at V and 7 bases at J, leaving 1 base unmatched. This CDR3 region has 13 residues. Germline V CDR1 and CDR2: MNHEY, SVGAGI. The chain's CDR3 is CASSYNRGNEQFF. CDR3 DNA sequence: TGTGCCAGCAGTTACAACAGGGGGAATGAGCAGTTCTTC.

The J gene is TRBJ1-1, the V gene TRBV7-9; D call uncertain. V was cut by 5 bases and J by 2 bases, with 6 bases left in between. Germline CDR1 and CDR2: SEHNR and FQNEAQ (reference sequence). CDR3 length: 12 amino acids. The CDR3 region has the DNA TGTGCCAGCAGCCGCGTAAACACTGAAGCTTTCTTT. Encoded protein: CASSRVNTEAFF.